One sample yielded the 10 T cell receptor beta chains listed below, sequenced in a study of blood T cell repertoires in COVID-19. The protocol was immunoSEQ multiplex PCR, while the TCRdb copy is restricted to in-frame clones and leaves out a portion. The sample yields some 190,000 clones, about 75% seen once. Sequenced material: peripheral blood. These receptors all stem from a woman aged 45-60 years with active or convalescent COVID-19.

V usage is TRBV5-1 and J usage is TRBJ2-3; a weak D match, TRBD2 (6 bases). Deletions cut 5 bases from V and 2 bases from J, with 15 bases between. Per the germline V gene, CDR1 is SGHRS and CDR2 is YFSETQ. The CDR3 has 15 amino acids. The CDR3 is CASSLGTPYTDTQYF. For the CDR3, the DNA is TGCGCCAGCAGTCTTGGGACTCCATACACAGATACGCAGTATTTT.

The rearrangement joins TRBV19 to TRBJ1-1; D is perhaps TRBD1 (6 bases). CDR3 length: 14 residues. CDR1 LNHDA and CDR2 SQIVND come from the germline V gene (reference sequence). Trimming left V 3 bases short and J 12 bases short, with 20 bases between. The CDR3 protein is CASSISPDQGIPFF. The CDR3 DNA reads as TGTGCCAGTAGTATCTCCCCGGATCAGGGGATTCCTTTCTTT.

By share, this clone counts as medium-sized. This chain links TRBV4-3 with TRBJ1-2; D uncertain. The CDR3 consists of 16 residues. Trimming shortened V by 0 bases and J by 4 bases, and 15 bases separated the two germline ends. CDR1 is LGHNA, CDR2 YSLEER, per germline. The CDR3 coding sequence is TGCGCCAGCAGCCAAGAGTCGTCCGCGACGGGCTATGGCTACACCTTC. Amino acid sequence: CASSQESSATGYGYTF.

The V gene is TRBV30, the J gene TRBJ2-7, with D tentatively TRBD1 (6 bases). Trimming stripped 4 bases from V and 0 bases from J, with 13 bases between. There are 14 residues in the CDR3. Germline loops: CDR1 GTSNPN, CDR2 SVGIG (reference sequence). The CDR3 reads CAWTRTAPSYEQYF. CDR3 coding DNA: TGTGCCTGGACTCGGACAGCTCCCTCCTACGAGCAGTACTTC.

The chain recombines TRBV7-3 with TRBJ1-5, with D hard to call. The CDR3 sequence is 16 residues long. CDR1 and CDR2 from the germline V gene are SGHTA and FQGTGA. Trimming took 8 bases from V and 7 from J, leaving 24 bases between them. This CDR3 reads CASYARCPQVGQPQHF. CDR3 DNA sequence: TGTGCCAGCTACGCGCGGTGCCCTCAAGTAGGACAGCCCCAGCATTTT.

The J gene is TRBJ1-2, the V gene TRBV30; D is ambiguous. V shed 4 bases and J shed 0 bases, with 9 bases lying between them. Looked up from germline, CDR1 is GTSNPN and CDR2 is SVGIG (reference sequence). The CDR3 consists of 13 residues. DNA for the CDR3: TGTGCCTGGACCCAAGGAGCTAACTATGGCTACACCTTC. Protein: CAWTQGANYGYTF.

V is TRBV29-1 and J is TRBJ2-1, with 7 bases aligning to TRBD2. V was clipped by 1 base and J by 5 bases; unmatched bases: 5. Germline loops: CDR1 SQVTM, CDR2 ANQGSEA. The CDR3 spans 14 residues. CDR3 DNA sequence: TGCAGCGTTGAAGGGACTAGTCTTGACAATGAGCAGTTCTTC. The encoded protein is CSVEGTSLDNEQFF.

This rearrangement joins TRBV6-5 to TRBJ1-6, with 9 positions matching TRBD1. CDR3 length: 14 residues. Per germline, CDR1 MNHEY and CDR2 SVGAGI. V lost 7 bases, J lost 9 bases, and 7 bases stayed unmatched. The CDR3 bases are TGTGCCAGCAAAGTTACAGGGGGCTTTTCACCCCTCCACTTT. It is translated as CASKVTGGFSPLHF.

V is TRBV2 and J is TRBJ2-5, with D tentatively TRBD2 (6 bases). Germline CDR1 reads SNHLY; CDR2 reads FYNNEI. The CDR3 is 14 amino acids. Trimming removed 3 bases at V and 9 bases at J, with 17 bases between. CDR3 coding DNA: TGTGCCAGCAGTGACCGGCCCTCTTGGGGGGCCCAGTACTTC. Protein: CASSDRPSWGAQYF.

The rearrangement joins TRBV7-2 to TRBJ2-7, with 8 bases lining up with TRBD2. Germline trimming cut 3 bases from V and 0 bases from J; bases unmatched to any gene: 7. CDR1 and CDR2 (germline): SGHTA, FQGNSA. The CDR3 is made up of 16 amino acids. In nucleotides, the CDR3 is TGTGCCAGCAGCTTGGGGGCGGGGGGCAGCTCCTACGAGCAGTACTTC. Protein product: CASSLGAGGSSYEQYF.